The clone carrying this TCR beta chain was found many times. This sample was taken from a study of T cells in Graves' hyperthyroidism and ophthalmopathy. Authors of the study amplified TCR beta CDR3 regions from RNA transcripts. An initial round of RT-PCR targeting the TCR CDR3 relied on the HTBI primer set. TCRdb re-derived calls from the multiplex PCR reads in MiXCR, one entry per CDR3 protein. This sample has around 420,000 distinct CDR3 sequences, with 15% to 18% found just once. CDR1 and CDR2 (germline): LNHNV, YYDKDF (reference sequence). There are 14 residues in the CDR3. V trimming: 3 bases; J trimming: 1 base; junction bases outside the gene matches: 3.

The sequence was collected from a young woman with Graves' hyperthyroidism. The sample consisted of blood. The chain is built from TRBV15 and TRBJ2-7; 7 bases are shared with TRBD1. CDR3 residues: CATSSGTVSYEQYF. The CDR3 nucleotides are TGTGCCACCAGCAGCGGGACAGTATCCTACGAGCAGTACTTC.